This TCR beta chain was sequenced for a study of cytomegalovirus exposure and HLA in healthy donors. The method was immunoSEQ multiplex PCR; TCRdb's version includes in-frame clones alone and lacks a portion of them. The table has some 130,000 clones, approximately 82% seen once. The donors were members of the 120-subject validation cohort (separate from the roughly 660-subject first cohort). The study, taken as a whole, reports: Both high specificity and high sensitivity reportedly marked the classifier's diagnosis of cytomegalovirus status. Among TCR beta chains, those listed as cytomegalovirus-associated numbered over 150. TCR clusters originating in the first cohort tended to co-occur in the 120 validation repertoires, according to a later analysis.

Regarding this clone: Its antigen is undetermined.

Per the germline V gene, CDR1 is SGHDT and CDR2 is YYEEEE. The ends were cut back, 1 base at V and 5 bases at J, with 12 bases in the middle. This CDR3 contains 14 residues. The chain couples TRBV5-6 to TRBJ1-1, with a weak D call TRBD1 (6 bases). The sequenced material came from PBMCs. This clonotype was sampled from a man younger than 40 in good health and CMV-seropositive. The CDR3, as DNA: TGTGCCAGCAGCTTGTTCGGGGGGCGAACTGAAGCTTTCTTT. Translated: CASSLFGGRTEAFF. Complete variable domain (other parts from reference TRBV5-6 and TRBJ1-1): DAGVTQSPTHLIKTRGQQVTLRCSPKSGHDTVSWYQQALGQGPQFIFQYYEEEERQRGNFPDRFSGHQFPNYSSELNVNALLLGDSALYLCASSLFGGRTEAFFGQGTRLTVV.